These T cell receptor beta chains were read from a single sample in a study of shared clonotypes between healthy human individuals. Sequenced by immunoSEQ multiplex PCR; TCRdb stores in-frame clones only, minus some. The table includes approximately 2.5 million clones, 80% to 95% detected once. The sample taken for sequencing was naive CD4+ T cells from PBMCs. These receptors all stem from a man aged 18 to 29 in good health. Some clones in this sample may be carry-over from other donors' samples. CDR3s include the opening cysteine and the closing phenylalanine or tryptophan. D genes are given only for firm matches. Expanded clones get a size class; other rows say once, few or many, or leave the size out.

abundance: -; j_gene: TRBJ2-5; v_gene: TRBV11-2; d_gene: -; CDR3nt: TGTGCCAGCAGCCGACCTCAAGAGACCCAGTACTTC; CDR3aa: CASSRPQETQYF
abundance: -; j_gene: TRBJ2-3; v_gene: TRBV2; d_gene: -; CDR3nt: TGTGCCAGCAGTGTGGGCCTCATCCCAGATACGCAGTATTTT; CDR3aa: CASSVGLIPDTQYF
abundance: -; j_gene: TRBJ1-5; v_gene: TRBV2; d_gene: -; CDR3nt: TGTGCCAGCAGTGCCACGGGGAGGGGTGTTGGCAATCAGCCCCAGCATTTT; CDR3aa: CASSATGRGVGNQPQHF
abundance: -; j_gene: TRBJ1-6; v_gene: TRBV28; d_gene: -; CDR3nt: TGTGCCAGTTATTCACCCCTCCACTTT; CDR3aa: CASYSPLHF
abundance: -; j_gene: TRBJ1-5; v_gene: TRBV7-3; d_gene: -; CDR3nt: TGTGCCAGCAGCTTAGGGGTGAGCCAGCCCCAGCATTTT; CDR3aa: CASSLGVSQPQHF
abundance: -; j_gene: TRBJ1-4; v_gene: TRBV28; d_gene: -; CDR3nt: TGTGCCGGGGGACGGAGTGAAAAACTGTTTTTT; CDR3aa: CAGGRSEKLFF
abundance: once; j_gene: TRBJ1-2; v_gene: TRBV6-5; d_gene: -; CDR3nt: TGTGCCAGCAGCCTAACTTCCGGGACTTTACCTACCTTC; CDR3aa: CASSLTSGTLPTF
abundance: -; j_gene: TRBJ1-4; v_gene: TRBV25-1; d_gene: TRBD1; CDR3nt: TGTGCCAGCAGTCCTCCCGGGACAGGGAAGAGTAATGAAAAACTGTTTTTT; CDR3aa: CASSPPGTGKSNEKLFF
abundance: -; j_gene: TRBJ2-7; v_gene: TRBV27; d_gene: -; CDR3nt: TGTGCCAGCAGTTTAGTGGGAGGAACCTACGAGCAGTACTTC; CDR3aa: CASSLVGGTYEQYF
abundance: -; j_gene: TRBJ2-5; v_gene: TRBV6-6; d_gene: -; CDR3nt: TGTGCCAGCAGCTTCCCGGAGGAGACCCAGTACTTC; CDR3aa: CASSFPEETQYF
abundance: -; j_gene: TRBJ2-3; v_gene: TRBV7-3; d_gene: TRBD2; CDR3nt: TGTGCCAGCAGCTTAAACGGCGGGAGACGCGATACGCAGTATTTT; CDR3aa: CASSLNGGRRDTQYF
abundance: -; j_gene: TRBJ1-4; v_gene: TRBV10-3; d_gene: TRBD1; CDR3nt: TGTGCCAGTGCCCGGGACAGTAATGAAAAACTGTTTTTT; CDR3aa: CASARDSNEKLFF
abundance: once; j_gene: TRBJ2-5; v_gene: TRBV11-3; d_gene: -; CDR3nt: TGTGCCAGCAGCTCTACAGCGAAAGAGACCCAGTACTTC; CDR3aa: CASSSTAKETQYF
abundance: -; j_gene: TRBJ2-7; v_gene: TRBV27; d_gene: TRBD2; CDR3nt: TGTGCCAGCAGCCCCCCGGGGGGAGGGCCTCTGAGAGAGCAGTACTTC; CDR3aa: CASSPPGGGPLREQYF
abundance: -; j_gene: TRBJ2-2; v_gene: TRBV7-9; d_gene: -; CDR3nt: TGTGCCAGCAGCTTAGGGTCCGGGGAGCTGTTTTTT; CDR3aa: CASSLGSGELFF
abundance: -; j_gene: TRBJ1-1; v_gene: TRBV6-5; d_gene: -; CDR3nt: TGTGCCAGCAGTTACTCCGCCAGGGGGAACACTGAAGCTTTCTTT; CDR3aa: CASSYSARGNTEAFF
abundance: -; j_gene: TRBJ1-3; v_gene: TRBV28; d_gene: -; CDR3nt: TGTGCCAGCAGTCCACAGGGTTTTGGAAACACCATATATTTT; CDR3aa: CASSPQGFGNTIYF
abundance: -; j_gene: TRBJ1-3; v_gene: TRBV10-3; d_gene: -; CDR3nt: TGTGCCATCAGTTTAACCGGCCACAATCCAGGTCCCTCTGGAAACACCATATATTTT; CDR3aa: CAISLTGHNPGPSGNTIYF
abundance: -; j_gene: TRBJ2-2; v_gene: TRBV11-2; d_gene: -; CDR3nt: TGTGCCAGCAGCTTTTATCCCGGGGAGCTGTTTTTT; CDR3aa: CASSFYPGELFF
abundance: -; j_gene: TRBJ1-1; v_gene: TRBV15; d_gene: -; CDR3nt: TGTGCCACCAGCAGAGGTTCTGTCCGCACTGAAGCTTTCTTT; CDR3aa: CATSRGSVRTEAFF
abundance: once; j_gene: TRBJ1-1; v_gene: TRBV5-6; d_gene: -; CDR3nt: TGTGCCAGCAGCACCTCGGGTCCAGGGACTGAAGCTTTCTTT; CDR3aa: CASSTSGPGTEAFF
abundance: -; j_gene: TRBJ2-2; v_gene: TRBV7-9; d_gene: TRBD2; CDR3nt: TGTGTTGGGGCTAGCGGGAACACCGGGGAGCTGTTTTTT; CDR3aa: CVGASGNTGELFF
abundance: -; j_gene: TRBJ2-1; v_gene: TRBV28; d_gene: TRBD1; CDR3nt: TGTGCCAGCAGCCCAGGGGGACAGGGGGCCCATGAGCAGTTCTTC; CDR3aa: CASSPGGQGAHEQFF
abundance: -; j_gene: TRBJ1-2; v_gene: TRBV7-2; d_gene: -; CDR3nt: TGTGCCAGCACCTGGGACCGTAACTATGGCTACACCTTC; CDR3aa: CASTWDRNYGYTF
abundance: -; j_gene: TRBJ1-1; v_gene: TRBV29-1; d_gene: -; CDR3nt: TGCAGCGTAGGGTGGAACACTGAAGCTTTCTTT; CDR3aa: CSVGWNTEAFF
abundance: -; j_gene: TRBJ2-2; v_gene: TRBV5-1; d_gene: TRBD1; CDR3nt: TGCGCCAGTACCGGACAGGGGAACACCGGGGAGCTGTTTTTT; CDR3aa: CASTGQGNTGELFF
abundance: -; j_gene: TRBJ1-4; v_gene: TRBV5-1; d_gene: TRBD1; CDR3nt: TGCGCCAGCAGCCGTGGACAGGGCAATGAAAAACTGTTTTTT; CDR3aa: CASSRGQGNEKLFF
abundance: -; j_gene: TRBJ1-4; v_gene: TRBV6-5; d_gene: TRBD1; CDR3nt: TGTGCCAGCGGGACAGGGTTTGGTAATGAAAAACTGTTTTTT; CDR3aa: CASGTGFGNEKLFF
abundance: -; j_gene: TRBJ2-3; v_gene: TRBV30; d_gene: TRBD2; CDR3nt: TGTGCCTGCCTGCCTTCTAGCGGACCGAAGGATTTT; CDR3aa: CACLPSSGPKDF